Below, 16 T cell receptor beta chains from the same sample are listed, as sequenced in a study of OX40 agonist ivuxolimab in advanced cancers. The protocol was immunoSEQ multiplex PCR, while the TCRdb copy is restricted to in-frame clones and leaves out a portion. The top ten hold roughly a third of the sample, which has 50,000 or so clones, 80% to 90% seen once. The sequencing here drew on CD4+ or CD8+ T cells sorted from blood, taken in a trial of the OX40 agonist ivuxolimab. All receptors derive from an adult with an advanced solid tumor such as melanoma, head and neck, liver or kidney cancer.

This clone was seen only once. The genes are TRBV13 and TRBJ2-1, with D uncertain. The germline CDR1 and CDR2 sequences are PRHDT and FYEKMQ (reference sequence). The ends were cut back, 5 bases at V and 0 bases at J, with 8 bases in the middle. The CDR3 has 14 amino acids. This CDR3 is CASSPPNSYNEQFF. In DNA, the CDR3 is TGTGCCAGCAGCCCCCCAAACTCCTACAATGAGCAGTTCTTC.

The gene calls are TRBV9 and TRBJ1-1; no reliable D call. The CDR3 has 11 residues. Germline V lookup: CDR1 SGDLS, CDR2 YYNGEE. V shed 3 bases and J shed 11 bases, with 11 bases lying between them. CDR3 residues: CASSDGFWAFF. Written as DNA, the CDR3 is TGTGCCAGCAGCGACGGTTTTTGGGCTTTCTTT.

V usage is TRBV27 and J usage is TRBJ2-7; D possibly corresponds to TRBD2 (6 bases). This CDR3 is built from 13 residues. Between the trimmed V and J ends, which lost 8 bases and 6 bases, there was a span of 17 bases. CDR1 and CDR2 from the germline V gene are MNHEY and SMNVEV (reference sequence). The CDR3 spells CASSLGGVGEQYF. The CDR3, as DNA: TGTGCCAGCTCACTAGGAGGGGTTGGCGAGCAGTACTTC.

This clone was detected once. The chain uses TRBV5-5 and TRBJ1-1; no clear D. Germline CDR1 SGHKS, CDR2 YYEKEE (reference sequence). The germline V and J ends were trimmed by 2 bases and 1 base, with 6 bases remaining between them. CDR3 length equals 13 residues. The CDR3, as DNA: TGTGCCAGCAGCTTTGCGGGGAACACTGAAGCTTTCTTT. Translating gives CASSFAGNTEAFF.

This chain joins TRBV7-9 and TRBJ1-2; 8 bases map to TRBD1. The V and J ends lost 3 bases and 3 bases, in that order; junction bases with no gene match: 6. The germline V gene has CDR1 SEHNR and CDR2 FQNEAQ (reference sequence). This CDR3 is built from 15 residues. Written as DNA, the CDR3 is TGTGCCAGCAGCTTTTCCACAGGGGGGGACTATGGCTACACCTTC. Residues: CASSFSTGGDYGYTF.

This chain connects TRBV5-4 to TRBJ1-1; no reliable D call. The CDR3 loop spans 13 amino acids. Trimming took 0 bases from V and 7 from J, leaving 10 bases between them. From germline, CDR1 is SGHNT and CDR2 YYREEE (reference sequence). The CDR3 sequence: CASSLDSNNEAFF. The DNA of the CDR3 is TGTGCCAGCAGCTTGGATTCGAATAATGAAGCTTTCTTT.

The CDR3 DNA sequence: TGTGCCAGCAGCTCAGAACTAGCGGGAATCCAGGGCGGGGAGCTGTTTTTT. Residues: CASSSELAGIQGGELFF. The chain combines TRBV5-4 with TRBJ2-2; 10 bases align to TRBD2. The germline gives CDR1 SGHNT, CDR2 YYREEE (reference sequence). This CDR3 region has 17 residues. V gave up 3 bases and J gave up 7 bases; unmatched junction bases: 12.

This chain connects TRBV27 to TRBJ2-7; TRBD2 is a possible D gene (6 bases). This CDR3 comprises 15 residues. V dropped 4 bases and J dropped 3 bases, with 16 bases sitting between them. From germline, CDR1 is MNHEY and CDR2 SMNVEV (reference sequence). The CDR3 nucleotides read TGTGCCAGCAGTTATCGAGCGGGTGAGGTCTACGAGCAGTACTTC. Translation gives CASSYRAGEVYEQYF.

The gene calls are TRBV28 and TRBJ1-2; D is unclear. V lost 3 bases to trimming and J lost 5 bases, with 7 bases between them. Germline CDR1 MDHEN, CDR2 SYDVKM. This CDR3 region has 12 residues. Here the CDR3 DNA reads TGTGCCAGCAGTTTCTCTGATTATGGCTACACCTTC. Its protein product is CASSFSDYGYTF.

V usage is TRBV7-3 and J usage is TRBJ2-1; TRBD1 is a possible D gene (6 bases). Germline loops: CDR1 SGHTA, CDR2 FQGTGA. With 4 bases removed from V and 8 bases from J, the gap between germline ends came to 15 bases. This CDR3 spans 14 amino acids. The CDR3 DNA reads as TGTGCCAGCAGCTCCGGACAGTCTAGTGATGAGCAGTTCTTC. Its protein is CASSSGQSSDEQFF.

The genes are TRBV19 and TRBJ1-2; possibly TRBD1 for D (5 bases). This CDR3 has 11 residues. The germline V gene has CDR1 LNHDA and CDR2 SQIVND (reference sequence). V lost 10 bases and J 8 bases, leaving 14 bases between the germline ends. CDR3 loop: CATARGEGYTF. The CDR3 DNA follows: TGTGCCACGGCGAGGGGTGAGGGCTACACCTTC.

V usage is TRBV11-2 and J usage is TRBJ2-1; TRBD2 might be the D (5 bases). CDR3 size: 16 residues. CDR1 and CDR2 from the germline V gene are SGHAT and FQNNGV. V gave up 0 bases and J gave up 5 bases, with 14 bases separating them. The CDR3: CASSLDELATHNEQFF. CDR3 nucleotide sequence: TGTGCCAGCAGCTTAGACGAGCTAGCAACACACAATGAGCAGTTCTTC.

V and J are TRBV5-8 and TRBJ2-3, with D perhaps matching TRBD2 (6 bases). The CDR3 has 13 amino acids. Germline CDR1 is SGHTS and CDR2 is YDEGEE. Trimming took off 4 bases at V and 5 bases at J, with 11 bases between the two ends. CDR3: CASSRWGEDTQYF. The CDR3 DNA follows: TGTGCCAGCAGCCGGTGGGGGGAAGATACGCAGTATTTT.

The chain has TRBV27 and TRBJ1-5, with TRBD1 matching 7 bases. The germline CDR1 and CDR2 sequences are MNHEY and SMNVEV (reference sequence). The CDR3 is made up of 14 amino acids. The V gene end was trimmed by 5 bases and the J gene end by 4 bases; junction bases not matched to a gene: 5. Here the CDR3 reads CASSHRGTNQPQHF. The CDR3 DNA is TGTGCCAGCAGTCACAGGGGAACAAATCAGCCCCAGCATTTT.

CDR3 protein: CASTPGGLVTDTQYF. The CDR3 DNA is TGTGCCAGCACCCCCGGAGGACTAGTTACGGATACGCAGTATTTT. The chain has TRBV7-9 and TRBJ2-3; 7 bases match TRBD2. This CDR3 has 15 amino acids. Germline-derived CDR1 and CDR2 are SEHNR and FQNEAQ (reference sequence). The junction had 13 bases not matched to a gene; V was cut back by 7 bases and J by 6 bases.

The rearrangement links TRBV29-1 to TRBJ2-1; 12 nucleotides agree with TRBD2. The CDR3 consists of 15 residues. Germline CDR1 reads SQVTM; CDR2 reads ANQGSEA. V lost 4 bases and J lost 4; bases outside the gene matches: 5. CDR3 sequence reads: CSVGASGGVYNEQFF. The CDR3 region has the DNA TGCAGCGTTGGGGCTAGCGGGGGGGTTTACAATGAGCAGTTCTTC.